This T cell receptor (beta chain) was recorded in a study of T cells after yellow fever vaccination. TCRdb recomputed calls from the 5' RACE reads with MiXCR, one row per CDR3 protein. The profile shows more than 350,000 distinct CDR3 sequences, 11% of them singletons. This receptor was obtained from a young man who received the YFV17D yellow fever vaccine. Sequencing was performed on PBMCs, taken on the day of the first yellow fever vaccination.

The CDR3, as DNA: TGCAGCGCCAACCCCCACAGTATGAACACTGAAGCTTTCTTT. It encodes CSANPHSMNTEAFF. The V gene is TRBV29-1, the J gene TRBJ1-1; D call uncertain. Deletions cut 7 bases from V and 0 bases from J, with 15 bases between. The CDR3 has 14 residues. The germline gives CDR1 SQVTM, CDR2 ANQGSEA.